One and the same sample provided the 8 T cell receptor beta chains below, sequenced in a study of chemoradiotherapy in HPV16-positive cancers. TCRdb's copy holds only in-frame clones and misses some; the assay was immunoSEQ multiplex PCR. The profile shows 25,000 to 35,000 clones, around 88% of them singletons. The sequencing here drew on blood, taken from a patient who underwent chemoradiotherapy. The receptors originated from a human donor with HPV-associated anogenital cancer.

The chain employs TRBV2 and TRBJ1-1; 7 bases agree with TRBD1. Germline V gene sequence: CDR1 SNHLY, CDR2 FYNNEI. V lost 5 bases and J lost 2; bases outside the gene matches: 2. The CDR3 loop spans 13 amino acids. The CDR3 sequence is CASSPGGNTEAFF. CDR3 bases: TGTGCCAGCAGTCCAGGGGGTAACACTGAAGCTTTCTTT.

The gene calls are TRBV28 and TRBJ1-2, with TRBD1 matching 8 bases. Germline CDR1 and CDR2: MDHEN and SYDVKM. This CDR3 spans 17 amino acids. Losses at the gene ends were 6 bases for V and 3 bases for J; bases not matched to a gene: 15. The CDR3 region is CASSTGPYRGKDYGYTF. The CDR3 DNA is TGTGCCAGCAGCACCGGTCCCTACAGGGGGAAGGACTATGGCTACACCTTC.

The gene calls are TRBV11-2 and TRBJ2-5; tentatively, D is TRBD2 (5 bases). From germline, CDR1 is SGHAT and CDR2 FQNNGV. The CDR3 runs 14 residues. Trimming removed 2 bases at V and 4 bases at J, with 11 bases between. The CDR3 region is CASSLQLGRETQYF. CDR3 DNA: TGTGCCAGCAGCTTACAATTAGGGAGAGAGACCCAGTACTTC.

The rearrangement links TRBV28 to TRBJ2-3; 7 nucleotides align to TRBD2. The germline CDR1 and CDR2 sequences are MDHEN and SYDVKM. V was pared by 1 base and J by 3 bases, with 7 bases of the junction left unmatched. The CDR3 is made up of 16 amino acids. CDR3 region: CASSLFWRERTDTQYF. The CDR3 bases are TGTGCCAGCAGTTTATTTTGGCGGGAGAGGACAGATACGCAGTATTTT. Together with reference TRBV28 and TRBJ2-3, the CDR3 gives the full variable domain: DVKVTQSSRYLVKRTGEKVFLECVQDMDHENMFWYRQDPGLGLRLIYFSYDVKMKEKGDIPEGYSVSREKKERFSLILESASTNQTSMYLCASSLFWRERTDTQYFGPGTRLTVL.

The chain carries TRBV18 and TRBJ2-7, with 7 bases aligning to TRBD1. CDR3 length: 15 residues. V shed 6 bases and J 0 bases; nucleotides not matched to a gene: 8. From germline, CDR1 is KGHSH and CDR2 LQKENI. Here the CDR3 DNA reads TGTGCCAGCTCCCCTGGGACAGATTCCTCCTACGAGCAGTACTTC. Translated, it gives CASSPGTDSSYEQYF.

DNA for the CDR3: TGTGCCAGCACTAGGGGGACCGGAAACACCATATATTTT. Translation: CASTRGTGNTIYF. V gene TRBV6-1 combines with J gene TRBJ1-3; D might be TRBD1 (6 bases). Germline V CDR1 and CDR2: MNHNS, SASEGT. Deletions cut 7 bases from V and 4 bases from J, with 11 bases between. The CDR3 is 13 residues long.

The chain is built from TRBV9 and TRBJ2-2, with 7 bases fitting TRBD1. Trimming took 0 bases from V and 6 from J; bases not matched to a gene: 8. CDR3 length equals 16 residues. In germline, CDR1 is SGDLS, CDR2 YYNGEE. The CDR3 loop is CASSVGTGVGAGELFF. CDR3 DNA: TGTGCCAGCAGCGTAGGGACAGGAGTGGGTGCCGGGGAGCTGTTTTTT.

J is TRBJ2-7 and V is TRBV10-1; D possibly corresponds to TRBD1 (6 bases). Germline V gene sequence: CDR1 WNHNN, CDR2 SYGVQD (reference sequence). Trimming took off 9 bases at V and 0 bases at J, with 9 bases between the two ends. The CDR3 length is 12 residues. The CDR3 DNA reads as TGCGCCAGTGGGGACAACTCCTACGAGCAGTACTTC. Its translation: CASGDNSYEQYF.